This is a list of T cell receptor beta chains from one sample in a study of blood T cell repertoires in COVID-19. The repertoire was sequenced with immunoSEQ multiplex PCR; TCRdb's copy has only in-frame clones and lacks some. The sample carries about 200,000 clones, approximately 80% recorded once. Sample: peripheral blood. Every receptor here comes from a man in his 60s with acute or convalescent COVID-19. CDR3s leave out the opening cysteine and the closing phenylalanine or tryptophan. A D gene is named only where the DNA matches it firmly.

v_call: TRBV30
j_call: TRBJ1-4
d_call: -
cdr3_aa: AWRDYLHRKLF

v_call: TRBV4-2
j_call: TRBJ2-7
d_call: -
cdr3_aa: ASSPEVGPATISYEQY

v_call: TRBV7-9
j_call: TRBJ2-1
d_call: TRBD2
cdr3_aa: ASRRWGLAGGRNLDEQF

v_call: TRBV5-1
j_call: TRBJ1-3
d_call: TRBD1
cdr3_aa: ASSLSRQGASGNTIY

v_call: TRBV6-6
j_call: TRBJ1-2
d_call: -
cdr3_aa: ASSYSPENGYT

v_call: TRBV15
j_call: TRBJ1-6
d_call: TRBD1
cdr3_aa: ATSRTPTGTVNSPLH

v_call: TRBV12-2
j_call: TRBJ2-5
d_call: -
cdr3_aa: ASRLRGRGGRRSHPKETQY

v_call: TRBV9
j_call: TRBJ2-3
d_call: TRBD2
cdr3_aa: ASSAGTSGGADTQY

v_call: TRBV2
j_call: TRBJ1-1
d_call: -
cdr3_aa: ASTPPIELTGAF

v_call: TRBV27
j_call: TRBJ1-5
d_call: -
cdr3_aa: ASSFIRGGNQPQH

v_call: TRBV28
j_call: TRBJ2-2
d_call: TRBD1
cdr3_aa: ASSLDPGGADTGELF

v_call: TRBV9
j_call: TRBJ2-1
d_call: -
cdr3_aa: ASSVDYARSYNEQF

v_call: TRBV7-9
j_call: TRBJ1-1
d_call: -
cdr3_aa: ASSLGRQFNTEAF

v_call: TRBV23-1
j_call: TRBJ1-5
d_call: -
cdr3_aa: ASSQSTGNQPQH

v_call: TRBV19
j_call: TRBJ2-4
d_call: TRBD1
cdr3_aa: ASSTGGVAKNIQY